The text below deals with one T cell receptor beta chain. Its recognized antigen is unknown. One junction end disagrees with the germline gene, perhaps due to a read error. The record originates from a study of blood T cell repertoires in COVID-19 (dated by TCRdb to 2020 to 2021). In terms of the full investigation: Samples covering the acute and convalescent phases of COVID-19 were provided by collaborators in the United States, Italy and Spain. The prospective study material was composed of cDNA or gDNA derived from T cells, B-cell-depleted T cells, or PBMCs. The dataset comprised deeply sampled blood TCRbeta repertoires from subjects exposed to, actively infected with, or recovered from COVID-19. The repertoires were released in a freely available public database meant as a resource for research on the immune response to SARS-CoV-2. Samples came from the ongoing ImmuneRACE study (first 160 participants) plus 1,254 subjects from 6 global collaborators. Sample metadata almost always included a de-identified subject ID, COVID-19 status, age in years and sex. HLA class I and class II types, where available, came from metadata supplied by the sample provider rather than from assay-based typing.

What the authors observed across the whole study: The quantity of clinical and demographic metadata differed by source and by participant and was supplied without curation.

TCRbeta CDR3 regions were amplified from genomic DNA using the immunoSEQ Assay, a bias-controlled multiplex PCR. The source study handled its data this way. Nucleated cell counts per sample were estimated from amplification of reference gene primers within the assay. Sequence reads were collapsed and filtered to measure the absolute abundance of every unique TCRbeta CDR3 rearrangement. For each sample, productive Simpson clonality was calculated by taking the square root of Simpson's diversity index across productive rearrangements. TCRdb took this table from immuneACCESS and kept in-frame rearrangements with V and J called. Such tables lack part of the clones; where checked against another copy, unresolved V genes explain under half of the gap, and the rest is unexplained. That table gives V, J and clone size, and the DNA gave D and trimming. The sample data list some 25,000 clones, and around 92% of these were observed just once. The ten largest clonotypes hold around 32% of the sample.

CDR1 and CDR2, looked up from the germline V gene (reference sequence), are MNHEY and SMNVEV. Its CDR3 holds 13 amino acids, cysteine through phenylalanine. Only the CDR3 DNA is retained, 39 bases long and in frame from the first base. Collaborating institutions collected whole blood in K2EDTA tubes following their own protocols. For TCRbeta analysis, collaborators shipped samples in one of three forms: frozen whole blood, isolated PBMCs, or DNA extracted from either of those sample types. The sample comprised peripheral blood. The receptor was isolated from a man in his 70s with active COVID-19. This receptor chain uses TRBV27 and TRBJ2-7; 9 central bases correspond to TRBD1. CDR3 loop: CVSSLGTGYEQYF. The nucleotide sequence is given as TGTGTCAGCAGTTTAGGGACAGGGTACGAGCAGTACTTC.